The 6 T cell receptor beta chains below all came from one sample that was sequenced in a study of T cells in localized non-small cell lung cancer (dated by TCRdb to 2019 to 2021). The protocol used for the library was the immunoSEQ multiplex PCR assay. This is the immuneACCESS table as TCRdb keeps it, with only in-frame sequences that have V and J called. A part of the clones is gone; compared with another copy, unresolved V genes explain less than half, and the rest is unexplained. The table for this sample lists about 70,000 clones; approximately 84% of them were counted only once. The ten largest clones represent 1% to 1.5% of the sample. The specimen was peripheral blood, collected before any cancer treatment. Receptors were obtained from a female donor older than 55 with stage I lung adenocarcinoma.

The V call is TRBV7-2, the J call TRBJ2-7, with unresolved D. V dropped 0 bases and J dropped 3 bases, with 15 bases sitting between them. The CDR3 runs to 16 residues. The germline gives CDR1 SGHTA, CDR2 FQGNSA. The CDR3, as DNA: TGTGCCAGCAGCTTAGCGGGCGGTTCCAACAGCTACGAGCAGTACTTC. This codes for CASSLAGGSNSYEQYF.

The rearrangement joins TRBV4-3 to TRBJ2-2; D gene unclear. Germline CDR1 and CDR2: LGHNA and YSLEER. Trimming cost V 4 bases and J 0 bases, with 18 bases left between them. The CDR3 totals 18 residues. CDR3 amino acids: CASSPRGPEFANTGELFF. CDR3 sequence (DNA): TGCGCCAGCAGCCCCCGTGGGCCGGAGTTCGCGAACACCGGGGAGCTGTTTTTT.

CDR3 amino acids: CSVAGQGPTTYEQYF. The DNA for the CDR3 is TGCAGCGTTGCTGGACAGGGGCCTACGACCTACGAGCAGTACTTC. This chain joins TRBV29-1 and TRBJ2-7; 9 bases agree with TRBD1. The V and J ends lost 4 bases and 2 bases, in that order; junction bases with no gene match: 9. Germline CDR1 and CDR2: SQVTM and ANQGSEA. CDR3 length: 15 residues.

The chain combines TRBV2 with TRBJ2-7; 9 nucleotides align to TRBD1. The CDR3 is 12 amino acids. The V gene's germline CDR1 is SNHLY and CDR2 FYNNEI. V lost 6 bases to trimming and J lost 8 bases; unmatched junction nucleotides: 5. CDR3: CASSPGQGQQYF. CDR3 bases: TGTGCCAGCAGCCCGGGACAGGGACAGCAGTACTTC.

The rearrangement joins TRBV28 to TRBJ2-1; D tentatively reads TRBD1 or TRBD2 (5 bases each). The germline gives CDR1 MDHEN, CDR2 SYDVKM. V lost 0 bases, J lost 2 bases, and 8 bases lay in between. The CDR3 is 15 amino acids. The CDR3 here is CASSLWRGPYNEQFF. CDR3 nucleotide sequence: TGTGCCAGCAGTTTATGGAGGGGCCCCTACAATGAGCAGTTCTTC.

This chain joins TRBV5-1 and TRBJ2-5; 9 bases align to TRBD2. The CDR3 is 14 amino acids. Germline loops: CDR1 SGHRS, CDR2 YFSETQ. Unmatched junction bases numbered 5, after V lost 4 bases and J lost 4 bases. The CDR3 spells CASSGGGAGETQYF. In DNA, the CDR3 is TGCGCCAGCAGCGGCGGGGGGGCCGGAGAGACCCAGTACTTC. The full variable domain, with the rest looked up from reference TRBV5-1 and TRBJ2-5, is KAGVTQTPRYLIKTRGQQVTLSCSPISGHRSVSWYQQTPGQGLQFLFEYFSETQRNKGNFPGRFSGRQFSNSRSEMNVSTLELGDSALYLCASSGGGAGETQYFGPGTRLLVL.